These T cell receptor beta chains were read from a single sample in a study of T-cell memory formation after mild COVID-19. TCRdb ran MiXCR on the 5' RACE reads and lists one entry per CDR3 protein. The table includes 85,000 to 130,000 distinct CDR3 sequences, approximately 10% detected once. The sample taken for sequencing was PBMCs or a T cell subset sorted from them (not recorded which). Source of these receptors: a man aged 18 to 29 who had mild COVID-19 (a few samples of this study predate the infection). Cell type and time point are not known. The CDR3 runs from the conserved cysteine through the conserved F or W. The order of the fields is D gene, V gene, clone size, J gene, CDR3 protein, CDR3 DNA. The D gene is left open where the match is weak. Clone sizes are given selectively: once, few, many, or a class where the clone is expanded.

NA	TRBV9	few	TRBJ2-5	CASSVGWGVQETQYF	TGTGCCAGCAGCGTAGGTTGGGGGGTCCAAGAGACCCAGTACTTC
TRBD1	TRBV7-9	many	TRBJ2-1	CASSPRRTGKGYNEQFF	TGTGCCAGCAGCCCCCGGCGGACAGGGAAGGGCTACAATGAGCAGTTCTTC
NA	TRBV12-3/TRBV12-4	many	TRBJ2-1	CASSPHTSPHEQFF	TGTGCCAGCAGTCCCCACACCAGCCCCCATGAGCAGTTCTTC
NA	TRBV6-5	NA	TRBJ1-1	CASRQTGTSEAFF	TGTGCCAGCAGGCAGACAGGCACATCTGAGGCTTTCTTT
NA	TRBV7-9	few	TRBJ2-1	CAIKPDRRAENEQFF	TGTGCCATCAAACCCGACCGCAGGGCCGAGAATGAGCAGTTCTTC
NA	TRBV6-5	few	TRBJ2-2	CASSYGGIALGELFF	TGTGCCAGCAGTTATGGGGGGATTGCGCTCGGGGAGCTGTTTTTT
TRBD1	TRBV20-1	few	TRBJ2-1	CSALGLDRENEQFF	TGCAGTGCATTAGGGTTGGACAGGGAGAATGAGCAGTTCTTC
TRBD2	TRBV4-2	medium-sized	TRBJ2-5	CASSQTGTSGGETQYF	TGTGCCAGCAGCCAAACCGGGACTAGCGGGGGGGAGACCCAGTACTTC
NA	TRBV6-6	many	TRBJ2-2	CASSPRSGELFF	TGTGCCAGCAGTCCTCGTTCCGGGGAGCTGTTTTTT
NA	TRBV3-1	NA	TRBJ1-4	CASSFSLGAAEKLFF	TGTGCCAGCAGCTTCTCTTTGGGGGCCGCCGAAAAACTGTTTTTT
NA	TRBV3-1	once	TRBJ2-5	CASSSRDLKQETQYF	TGTGCCAGCAGCTCCCGGGACCTAAAGCAAGAGACCCAGTACTTC
NA	TRBV7-9	few	TRBJ2-5	CASSFSGETTSETQYF	TGTGCCAGCAGCTTTTCGGGCGAGACGACTTCAGAGACCCAGTACTTC
NA	TRBV6-2/TRBV6-3	few	TRBJ2-2	CASSYWNTGELFF	TGTGCCAGCAGTTACTGGAACACCGGGGAGCTGTTTTTT
NA	TRBV11-2	few	TRBJ2-4	CASSLERVRKNIQYF	TGTGCCAGCAGCTTAGAGAGGGTCAGGAAAAACATTCAGTACTTC
NA	TRBV29-1	NA	TRBJ2-1	CSAELQPNEQFF	TGCAGCGCCGAACTACAGCCCAATGAGCAGTTCTTC